The entry below describes one TCR beta chain. Its antigen is still unknown. Under the ViraFEST assay, PBMC were stimulated with viral peptide pools so that antigen-specific CD4+ T cells expanded. Sequencing was performed afterwards. Cultured cells yielded isolated CD4+ T cells after approximately nine days. Everyone in the study got two shots of either the BNT162b2 or mRNA-1273 vaccine. These data come from a study of vaccination effects on CD4 cells after COVID-19. Profiled with immunoSEQ multiplex PCR; TCRdb holds only in-frame clones, not every one. The repertoire holds some 30,000 clones, roughly 67% seen once, with nearly 9% in the top ten. CDR1 and CDR2 (germline): SQVTM, ANQGSEA. V was clipped by 2 bases and J by 6 bases, with 8 bases between them. The CDR3 length is 12 residues.

The sequence came from a human donor who received a COVID-19 vaccine. The J gene is TRBJ2-4, the V gene TRBV29-1; unclear D gene. The sequencing here drew on CD4+ T cells from PBMCs cultured with SARS-CoV-2 spike peptides, taken after COVID-19 vaccination. The CDR3 region is CSVELVRNIQYF. The CDR3 nucleotides read TGCAGCGTTGAACTAGTCAGAAACATTCAGTACTTC.